What follows are 18 T cell receptor beta chains derived from one specimen sequenced in a study of blood T cell repertoires in COVID-19. Clones were sequenced by immunoSEQ multiplex PCR, and TCRdb holds only the in-frame ones, with some missing. The sample yields about 150,000 clones, under 90% seen once. Source material: PBMCs or T cells enriched from blood (not recorded which). The receptors were sampled from a woman between 45 and 65 years old who had recovered from COVID-19.

The chain couples TRBV19 to TRBJ1-2, with D possibly being TRBD1 (6 bases). V shed 7 bases and J shed 0 bases, with 12 bases lying between them. The germline V gene has CDR1 LNHDA and CDR2 SQIVND (reference sequence). The CDR3 is made up of 14 amino acids. CDR3 region: CASTSTGANYGYTF. CDR3 nucleotide sequence: TGTGCCAGTACTTCGACAGGAGCTAACTATGGCTACACCTTC.

Of note for this clone: Additional DNA sequences in this sample encode the identical CDR3. The chain employs TRBV3-1 (or the pseudogene TRBV3-2) and TRBJ2-2; no clear D. The V gene's germline CDR1 is LGHDT and CDR2 YNNKEL (reference sequence). The CDR3 extends over 12 amino acids. The V and J ends lost 2 bases and 7 bases respectively, with 5 bases between them. CDR3 residues: CASSQTVGELFF. CDR3 sequence (DNA): TGTGCCAGCAGCCAAACGGTCGGGGAGCTGTTTTTT.

V is TRBV9 and J is TRBJ1-6; possible D gene TRBD1, 6 bases. There are 14 residues in the CDR3. The germline V gene encodes CDR1 SGDLS and CDR2 YYNGEE. V was trimmed by 0 bases and J by 6 bases, leaving 7 bases between them. The CDR3 region has the DNA TGTGCCAGCAGCGTAGAAGGGGGTAATTCACCCCTCCACTTT. This gives the protein CASSVEGGNSPLHF.

V usage is TRBV19 and J usage is TRBJ1-5, with TRBD1 matching over 8 bases. The CDR3 is 16 residues long. V trimming: 4 bases; J trimming: 2 bases; junction bases outside the gene matches: 7. Germline CDR1 is LNHDA and CDR2 is SQIVND (reference sequence). CDR3 in DNA: TGTGCCAGTAGTAATTGGGGACAGGTGGGCAATCAGCCCCAGCATTTT. Encoded protein: CASSNWGQVGNQPQHF.

The V gene is TRBV3-1 (or the pseudogene TRBV3-2), the J gene TRBJ2-1; D not certain. CDR1 is LGHDT, CDR2 YNNKEL, per germline (reference sequence). CDR3 size: 14 residues. V was clipped by 1 base and J by 7 bases, with 11 bases between them. The CDR3 loop is CASSQGETWNEQFF. The CDR3 DNA follows: TGTGCCAGCAGCCAAGGCGAGACTTGGAATGAGCAGTTCTTC.

The CDR3 bases are TGTGCCAGTAGTCCCACAAACAGGGGGCGTACTGAAGCTTTCTTT. Protein product: CASSPTNRGRTEAFF. The rearrangement joins TRBV19 to TRBJ1-1, with 9 positions matching TRBD1. The germline V gene encodes CDR1 LNHDA and CDR2 SQIVND (reference sequence). This CDR3 is built from 15 residues. The V and J ends lost 5 bases and 5 bases, in that order; junction bases with no gene match: 9.

The chain employs TRBV7-9 and TRBJ1-5; D is perhaps TRBD1 (5 bases). In germline, CDR1 is SEHNR, CDR2 FQNEAQ (reference sequence). The CDR3 totals 15 residues. V lost 4 bases and J 1 base, leaving 11 bases between the germline ends. The CDR3 DNA reads TGTGCCAGCAGCTACTCAGGGTCGAGCAATCAGCCCCAGCATTTT. Translated, it gives CASSYSGSSNQPQHF. The full variable domain, with the rest looked up from reference TRBV7-9 and TRBJ1-5, is DTGVSQNPRHKITKRGQNVTFRCDPISEHNRLYWYRQTLGQGPEFLTYFQNEAQLEKSRLLSDRFSAERPKGSFSTLEIQRTEQGDSAMYLCASSYSGSSNQPQHFGDGTRLSIL.

This clone has just a few counts. The gene calls are TRBV2 and TRBJ2-7, with 7 bases aligning to TRBD1. J lost 3 bases, V lost 6 bases, and 8 bases had no gene match. Germline V gives CDR1 SNHLY, CDR2 FYNNEI. The CDR3 is 14 amino acids. The CDR3 here is CASSRQGSVYEQYF. Written as DNA, the CDR3 is TGTGCCAGCAGCCGACAGGGATCGGTCTACGAGCAGTACTTC.

The V gene is TRBV6-2 or TRBV6-3, the J gene TRBJ1-2, with D possibly matching TRBD1 (6 bases). With 0 bases removed from V and 8 bases from J, the gap between germline ends came to 10 bases. Germline CDR1 reads MNHEY; CDR2 reads SVGEGT. The CDR3 consists of 13 residues. The CDR3 sequence is CASSYSRQVGYTF. The CDR3 region has the DNA TGTGCCAGCAGTTACTCTCGACAGGTGGGCTACACCTTC.

This clone was recorded once. This chain links TRBV9 with TRBJ1-4, with 9 bases that match TRBD1. The CDR3 runs to 15 residues. Per the germline V gene, CDR1 is SGDLS and CDR2 is YYNGEE. After removal of 4 bases from V and 7 bases from J, the junction contained 8 bases not matched to a gene. The DNA of the CDR3 is TGTGCCAGCAGCCCAGGGACAGGGTTCGGTGAAAAACTGTTTTTT. It yields the protein CASSPGTGFGEKLFF.

The rearrangement links TRBV19 to TRBJ1-5; no firm D call. CDR1 is LNHDA and CDR2 is SQIVND in the germline V gene (reference sequence). Trimming pared 5 bases from V and 4 bases from J, leaving 9 bases between. The CDR3 is 13 amino acids. CDR3 in amino acids: CASSWRQNQPQHF. The CDR3 coding sequence is TGTGCCAGTAGTTGGCGGCAGAATCAGCCCCAGCATTTT.

The V gene is TRBV14, the J gene TRBJ1-2; weak D call: TRBD1 (5 bases). V was pared by 0 bases and J by 3 bases, with 14 bases between. The CDR3 consists of 16 residues. Germline CDR1 SGHDN, CDR2 FVKESK. In nucleotides, the CDR3 is TGTGCCAGCAGCCAAGATTGGGGACTGAAGGACTATGGCTACACCTTC. Its translation is CASSQDWGLKDYGYTF. The full variable domain, with the rest looked up from reference TRBV14 and TRBJ1-2, is EAGVTQFPSHSVIEKGQTVTLRCDPISGHDNLYWYRRVMGKEIKFLLHFVKESKQDESGMPNNRFLAERTGGTYSTLKVQPAELEDSGVYFCASSQDWGLKDYGYTFGSGTRLTVV.

This chain connects TRBV2 to TRBJ1-2; no clear D. This CDR3 has 14 residues. V lost 2 bases, J lost 7 bases, and 14 bases lay in between. Germline CDR1 SNHLY, CDR2 FYNNEI. CDR3 residues: CASSEKISTGGYTF. CDR3 bases: TGTGCCAGCAGTGAAAAGATTTCCACTGGTGGCTACACCTTC.

This clone was picked up a small number of times. The CDR3 sequence is CASTPRGAGQPQHF. The CDR3 DNA is TGTGCCAGTACCCCCAGGGGGGCGGGTCAGCCCCAGCATTTT. The rearrangement links TRBV19 to TRBJ1-5; 7 positions match TRBD1. The length of the CDR3 is 14 residues. Germline V lookup: CDR1 LNHDA, CDR2 SQIVND (reference sequence). The ends lost 7 bases at V and 6 bases at J; junction bases unmatched: 9.

The V and J genes are TRBV5-1 and TRBJ2-1; 10 bases map to TRBD2. Germline lookup yields CDR1 SGHRS and CDR2 YFSETQ. This CDR3 has 20 residues. The ends lost 4 bases at V and 6 bases at J; junction bases unmatched: 22. CDR3 DNA sequence: TGCGCCAGCAGCCCTGTCCGGGACAGGATGAGCGGGAGGGCTCGCAATGAGCAGTTCTTC. Protein: CASSPVRDRMSGRARNEQFF.

The chain recombines TRBV28 with TRBJ1-1, with TRBD1 matching 7 bases. The CDR3 loop spans 13 amino acids. V lost 8 bases to trimming and J lost 0 bases; unmatched junction nucleotides: 3. The germline V gene has CDR1 MDHEN and CDR2 SYDVKM. The CDR3 DNA sequence: TGTGCCAGCTTGGGGACAGTGAACACTGAAGCTTTCTTT. Residues: CASLGTVNTEAFF.

This clone showed up just a few times. The J gene is TRBJ1-1, the V gene TRBV5-1, with a possible D match to TRBD1 (6 bases). V lost 3 bases, J lost 1 base, and 13 bases lay in between. Per germline, CDR1 SGHRS and CDR2 YFSETQ. CDR3 length equals 15 residues. Here the CDR3 DNA reads TGCGCCAGCAGCTGGGGGGGCTTGGCGAACACTGAAGCTTTCTTT. Encoded protein: CASSWGGLANTEAFF. The full variable domain, completed using reference TRBV5-1 and TRBJ1-1, is KAGVTQTPRYLIKTRGQQVTLSCSPISGHRSVSWYQQTPGQGLQFLFEYFSETQRNKGNFPGRFSGRQFSNSRSEMNVSTLELGDSALYLCASSWGGLANTEAFFGQGTRLTVV.

The V gene is TRBV5-4, the J gene TRBJ2-2; D is possibly TRBD1 (6 bases). In germline, CDR1 is SGHNT, CDR2 YYREEE (reference sequence). Trimming left V 1 base short and J 7 bases short, with 11 bases between. The CDR3 has 14 amino acids. CDR3 DNA: TGTGCCAGCAGCTTGCGGTCAGGGGTCGGGGAGCTGTTTTTT. Amino acid sequence: CASSLRSGVGELFF.